Below, 5 T cell receptor beta chains from the same sample are listed, as sequenced in a study of shared clonotypes between healthy human individuals (TCRdb year 2020). CD8 naive samples were CD45RO-negative cells positively selected for CCR7, giving a CD45RA+CCR7+ population that excluded TemRA cells. Preparation of the library involved the immunoSEQ multiplex PCR assay. This is the immuneACCESS table as TCRdb keeps it, with only in-frame sequences that have V and J called. A part of the clones is gone; compared with another copy, unresolved V genes explain less than half, and the rest is unexplained. This sample lists some 800,000 clones; roughly 92% were detected once. The leading ten clones occupy approximately 25% of the sample. The specimen was naive CD8+ T cells sorted from blood. According to the study, the label for this sample's cell subset or site signals: CD45RA+CCR7+. The receptors here all came from a man under 40 in good health.

This chain connects TRBV6-1 to TRBJ2-2; D is uncertain. Germline CDR1 is MNHNS and CDR2 is SASEGT. Trimming took off 6 bases at V and 6 bases at J, with 11 bases between the two ends. This CDR3 has 13 residues. This CDR3 reads CASRHRGSGELFF. The CDR3 DNA is TGTGCCAGCAGGCACCGAGGTTCCGGGGAGCTGTTTTTT.

This clone has just one count. This chain connects TRBV5-1 to TRBJ2-3; 13 bases line up with TRBD2. CDR3 size: 16 residues. V was pared by 7 bases and J by 0 bases, with 5 bases of the junction left unmatched. Germline V gene data show CDR1 as SGHRS and CDR2 as YFSETQ. The CDR3: CASRTSGRSSTDTQYF. DNA for the CDR3: TGCGCCAGCCGGACTAGCGGGAGATCCAGCACAGATACGCAGTATTTT.

The rearrangement links TRBV6-5 to TRBJ2-3, with 7 bases identical to TRBD1. The junction had 4 bases not matched to a gene; V was cut back by 6 bases and J by 4 bases. The CDR3 spans 13 residues. The germline CDR1 and CDR2 sequences are MNHEY and SVGAGI. The CDR3 loop is CASSRQGPDTQYF. CDR3 coding DNA: TGTGCCAGCAGCCGACAGGGACCAGATACGCAGTATTTT.

The chain joins TRBV7-2 to TRBJ2-7; weak D call: TRBD2 (6 bases). CDR1 SGHTA and CDR2 FQGNSA come from the germline V gene. CDR3 length: 14 residues. V gave up 5 bases and J gave up 3 bases, with 14 bases separating them. The CDR3 here is CASSLGLPIYEQYF. CDR3 sequence (DNA): TGTGCCAGCAGCCTAGGACTACCTATCTACGAGCAGTACTTC.

The V gene is TRBV5-4, the J gene TRBJ2-1; possibly TRBD2 for D (6 bases). Looked up from germline, CDR1 is SGHNT and CDR2 is YYREEE (reference sequence). The CDR3 runs to 16 residues. Trimming left V 0 bases short and J 8 bases short, with 18 bases between. Here the CDR3 reads CASSLVVGIRRDEQFF. In DNA form, the CDR3 reads TGTGCCAGCAGCTTGGTTGTCGGAATTAGGAGGGATGAGCAGTTCTTC.